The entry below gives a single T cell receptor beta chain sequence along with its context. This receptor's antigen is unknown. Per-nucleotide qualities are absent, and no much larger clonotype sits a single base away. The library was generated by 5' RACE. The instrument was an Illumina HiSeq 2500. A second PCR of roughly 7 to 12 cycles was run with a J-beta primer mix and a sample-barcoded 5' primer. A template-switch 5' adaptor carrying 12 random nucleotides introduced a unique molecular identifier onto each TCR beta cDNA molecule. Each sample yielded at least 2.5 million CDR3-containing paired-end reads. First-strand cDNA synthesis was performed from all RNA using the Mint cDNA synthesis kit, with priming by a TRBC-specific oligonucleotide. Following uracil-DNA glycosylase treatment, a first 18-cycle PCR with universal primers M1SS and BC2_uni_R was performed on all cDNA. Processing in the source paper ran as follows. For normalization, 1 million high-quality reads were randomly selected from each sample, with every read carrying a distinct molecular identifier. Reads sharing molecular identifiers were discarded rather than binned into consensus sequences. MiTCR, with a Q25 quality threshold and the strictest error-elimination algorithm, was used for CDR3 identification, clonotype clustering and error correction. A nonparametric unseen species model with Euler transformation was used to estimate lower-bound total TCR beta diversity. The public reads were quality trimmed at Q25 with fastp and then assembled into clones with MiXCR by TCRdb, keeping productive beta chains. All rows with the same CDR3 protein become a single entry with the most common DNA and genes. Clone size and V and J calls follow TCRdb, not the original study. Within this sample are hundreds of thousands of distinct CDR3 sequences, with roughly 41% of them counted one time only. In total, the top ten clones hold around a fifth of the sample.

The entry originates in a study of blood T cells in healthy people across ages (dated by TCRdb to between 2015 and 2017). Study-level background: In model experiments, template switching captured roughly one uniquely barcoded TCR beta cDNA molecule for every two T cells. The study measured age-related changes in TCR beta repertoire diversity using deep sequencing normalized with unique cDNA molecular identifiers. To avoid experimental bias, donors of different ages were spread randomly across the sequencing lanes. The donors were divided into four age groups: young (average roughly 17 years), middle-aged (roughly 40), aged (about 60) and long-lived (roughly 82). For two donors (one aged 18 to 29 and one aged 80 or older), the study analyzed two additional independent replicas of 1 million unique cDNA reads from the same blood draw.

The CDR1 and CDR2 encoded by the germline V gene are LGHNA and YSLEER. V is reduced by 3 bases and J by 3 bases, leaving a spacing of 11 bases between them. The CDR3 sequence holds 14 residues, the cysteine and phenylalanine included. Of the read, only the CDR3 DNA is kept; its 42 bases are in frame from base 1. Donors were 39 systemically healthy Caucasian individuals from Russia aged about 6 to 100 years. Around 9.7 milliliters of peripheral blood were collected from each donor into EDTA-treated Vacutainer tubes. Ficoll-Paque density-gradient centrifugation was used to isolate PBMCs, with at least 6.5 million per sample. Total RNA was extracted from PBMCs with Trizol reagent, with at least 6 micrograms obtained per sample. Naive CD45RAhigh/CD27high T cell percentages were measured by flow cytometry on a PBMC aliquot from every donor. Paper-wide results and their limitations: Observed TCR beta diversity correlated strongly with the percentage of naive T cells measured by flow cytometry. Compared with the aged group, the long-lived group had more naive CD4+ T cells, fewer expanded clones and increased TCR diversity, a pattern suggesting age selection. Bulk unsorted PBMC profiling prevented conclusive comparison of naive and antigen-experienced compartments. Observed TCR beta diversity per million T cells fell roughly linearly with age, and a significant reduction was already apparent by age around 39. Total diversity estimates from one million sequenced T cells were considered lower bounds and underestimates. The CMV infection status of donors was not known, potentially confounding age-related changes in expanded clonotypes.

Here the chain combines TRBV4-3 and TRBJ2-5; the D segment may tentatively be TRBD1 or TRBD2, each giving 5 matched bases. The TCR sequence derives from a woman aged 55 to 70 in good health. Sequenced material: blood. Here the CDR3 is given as CASSHGTDKETQYF. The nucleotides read TGCGCCAGCAGCCACGGGACGGACAAAGAGACCCAGTACTTC.